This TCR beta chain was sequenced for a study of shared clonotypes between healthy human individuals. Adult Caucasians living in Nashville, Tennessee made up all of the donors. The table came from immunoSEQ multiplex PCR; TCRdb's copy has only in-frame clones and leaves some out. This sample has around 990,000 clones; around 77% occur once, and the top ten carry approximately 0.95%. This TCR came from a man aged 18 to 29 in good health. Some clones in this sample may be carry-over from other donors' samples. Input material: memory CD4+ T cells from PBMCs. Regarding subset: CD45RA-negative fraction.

The CDR3 region is CASSLFPNTEAFF. CDR3 in DNA: TGTGCCAGCAGCCTGTTCCCGAACACTGAAGCTTTCTTT. The chain is built from TRBV14 and TRBJ1-1; no clear D. Trimming removed 4 bases at V and 1 base at J, with 7 bases between. The CDR3 totals 13 residues. Germline V lookup: CDR1 SGHDN, CDR2 FVKESK.